This T cell receptor beta chain was identified during a study of early T cells in non-severe SARS-CoV-2 infection. The study, taken as a whole, reports: VDJdb matches were skewed toward anti-spike CD8 T cell responses.

cDNA molecules, individually, were tagged with unique molecular identifiers. One entry per CDR3 protein, called by TCRdb with MiXCR from the 5' RACE reads. The table has about 99,000 distinct CDR3 sequences, approximately 16% seen once. This clonotype came up many times. Its antigen remains unidentified. V shed 1 base, J shed 1 base, and the junction held 3 bases outside the gene matches. Germline V gene sequence: CDR1 SGHRS, CDR2 YFSETQ. This CDR3 has 16 residues. The TCR comes from an adult who was a healthcare worker with PCR-confirmed SARS-CoV-2 infection or an uninfected control (not recorded which). The specimen sequenced was whole blood. The J gene is TRBJ2-1, the V gene TRBV5-1; 9 bases match TRBD2. CDR3 nucleotides: TGCGCCAGCAGCTTGAGGCTAGCGGGATCCTACAATGAGCAGTTCTTC. Its protein is CASSLRLAGSYNEQFF.